This is a list of T cell receptor beta chains from one sample in a study of PD-1 blockade in classical Hodgkin lymphoma. The table came from immunoSEQ multiplex PCR; TCRdb's copy has only in-frame clones and leaves some out. The data show 90,000 to 140,000 clones, with roughly 89% seen just once and about 20% held by the top ten. Sample: peripheral blood mononuclear cells (PBMCs), taken before the fourth cycle of nivolumab. The receptor set was obtained from a human donor with classical Hodgkin lymphoma. CDR3s include the opening cysteine and the closing phenylalanine or tryptophan. The D gene is left open where the match is weak. Part of the rows lack a size; the others show once, few, many or a class for expanded clones.

D: -; size: -; J: TRBJ1-1; V: TRBV10-3; CDR3: CAISEPGGEDTEAFF; DNA: TGTGCCATCAGTGAACCGGGTGGGGAAGACACTGAAGCTTTCTTT
D: -; size: -; J: TRBJ2-3; V: TRBV18; CDR3: CASSPRAGSTDTQYF; DNA: TGTGCCAGCTCACCAAGGGCAGGGAGCACAGATACGCAGTATTTT
D: -; size: -; J: TRBJ2-7; V: TRBV14; CDR3: CASSQVHSYEQYF; DNA: TGTGCCAGCAGCCAAGTTCACAGTTACGAGCAGTACTTC
D: -; size: -; J: TRBJ2-2; V: TRBV30; CDR3: CARGYTGELFF; DNA: TGTGCCCGCGGATATACCGGGGAGCTGTTTTTT
D: -; size: -; J: TRBJ1-2; V: TRBV28; CDR3: CASSLEGGVYGYTF; DNA: TGTGCCAGCAGTTTGGAAGGGGGGGTCTATGGCTACACCTTC
D: TRBD1; size: -; J: TRBJ2-7; V: TRBV2; CDR3: CASRETPTGSEQYF; DNA: TGTGCCAGCAGGGAAACCCCGACAGGGTCCGAGCAGTACTTC
D: TRBD1; size: -; J: TRBJ2-1; V: TRBV7-2; CDR3: CASSFPGQGAYEQFF; DNA: TGTGCCAGCAGCTTCCCAGGACAGGGGGCTTATGAGCAGTTCTTC
D: TRBD2; size: -; J: TRBJ2-1; V: TRBV4-2; CDR3: CASSQGLAGGVVDEQFF; DNA: TGTGCCAGCAGCCAAGGGCTAGCGGGAGGGGTAGTGGATGAGCAGTTCTTC
D: -; size: -; J: TRBJ1-5; V: TRBV6-1; CDR3: CASSEWQGRQPQHF; DNA: TGTGCCAGCAGTGAATGGCAGGGACGACAGCCCCAGCATTTT
D: -; size: once; J: TRBJ2-1; V: TRBV6-5; CDR3: CASSPRKSYNEQFF; DNA: TGTGCCAGCAGCCCTAGAAAATCCTACAATGAGCAGTTCTTC
D: TRBD1; size: -; J: TRBJ2-2; V: TRBV7-9; CDR3: CASSPGTGGTGELFF; DNA: TGTGCCAGCAGCCCTGGGACAGGGGGTACCGGGGAGCTGTTTTTT
D: TRBD1; size: -; J: TRBJ1-2; V: TRBV5-6; CDR3: CASSWRGTEYGYTF; DNA: TGTGCCAGCAGCTGGAGGGGGACAGAATATGGCTACACCTTC
D: -; size: -; J: TRBJ2-3; V: TRBV29-1; CDR3: CSVSPEADTQYF; DNA: TGCAGCGTTTCCCCGGAGGCAGATACGCAGTATTTT
D: TRBD2; size: -; J: TRBJ2-1; V: TRBV4-1; CDR3: CASSQDGLAGFGEQFF; DNA: TGCGCCAGCAGCCAGGACGGACTAGCGGGATTTGGTGAGCAGTTCTTC
D: -; size: -; J: TRBJ1-5; V: TRBV4-1; CDR3: CASSQVDLGFSNQPQHF; DNA: TGCGCCAGCAGCCAAGTGGACTTGGGGTTCAGCAATCAGCCCCAGCATTTT
D: -; size: -; J: TRBJ2-7; V: TRBV11-2; CDR3: CASSHYEQYF; DNA: TGTGCCAGCAGCCACTACGAGCAGTACTTC
D: TRBD2; size: -; J: TRBJ2-3; V: TRBV29-1; CDR3: CSVEGTFGTSGGKSSTDTQYF; DNA: TGCAGCGTTGAAGGGACTTTCGGGACTAGCGGAGGGAAATCTAGCACAGATACGCAGTATTTT
D: -; size: once; J: TRBJ1-1; V: TRBV27; CDR3: CASSSYTGGAFF; DNA: TGTGCCAGCAGTTCCTATACAGGAGGAGCTTTCTTT
D: TRBD2; size: -; J: TRBJ2-3; V: TRBV28; CDR3: CAGRDSRTDTQYF; DNA: TGTGCCGGGAGGGACTCCCGCACAGATACGCAGTATTTT
D: TRBD2; size: -; J: TRBJ2-7; V: TRBV7-2; CDR3: CASSLGLAASYEQYF; DNA: TGTGCCAGCAGCTTAGGACTAGCGGCCTCCTACGAGCAGTACTTC
D: -; size: few; J: TRBJ1-2; V: TRBV15; CDR3: CATSPGRGFNYGYTF; DNA: TGTGCCACCAGCCCCGGACGGGGATTTAACTATGGCTACACCTTC
D: -; size: -; J: TRBJ1-2; V: TRBV19; CDR3: CASSIHDFYGYTF; DNA: TGTGCCAGTAGTATTCACGACTTCTATGGCTACACCTTC
D: -; size: few; J: TRBJ1-1; V: TRBV29-1; CDR3: CSVEWGQAFF; DNA: TGCAGCGTTGAATGGGGTCAAGCTTTCTTT
D: TRBD2; size: few; J: TRBJ2-7; V: TRBV7-2; CDR3: CASSPRGAGGSYEQYF; DNA: TGTGCCAGCAGCCCCCGGGGGGCGGGAGGCTCCTACGAGCAGTACTTC
D: -; size: -; J: TRBJ1-3; V: TRBV6-5; CDR3: CASIEPTSSGNTIYF; DNA: TGTGCCAGCATCGAGCCCACAAGCTCTGGAAACACCATATATTTT
D: TRBD1; size: once; J: TRBJ2-5; V: TRBV15; CDR3: CATSRDRGRGETQYF; DNA: TGTGCCACCAGCAGAGATAGGGGGCGAGGGGAGACCCAGTACTTC
D: TRBD1; size: -; J: TRBJ1-4; V: TRBV30; CDR3: CAWSGGRGREKLFF; DNA: TGTGCCTGGAGTGGAGGCAGGGGGCGAGAAAAACTGTTTTTT
D: -; size: once; J: TRBJ2-6; V: TRBV6-1; CDR3: CASSELGGSGANVLTF; DNA: TGTGCCAGCAGTGAGCTGGGGGGCTCTGGGGCCAACGTCCTGACTTTC
D: TRBD2; size: once; J: TRBJ2-3; V: TRBV15; CDR3: CATSREPSGSTDTQYF; DNA: TGTGCCACCAGCAGAGAACCTAGCGGAAGCACAGATACGCAGTATTTT
D: TRBD2; size: -; J: TRBJ2-7; V: TRBV5-6; CDR3: CASSWRTASGLSYEQYF; DNA: TGTGCCAGCAGCTGGAGGACGGCTAGCGGGCTTTCCTACGAGCAGTACTTC
D: TRBD2; size: -; J: TRBJ2-5; V: TRBV5-4; CDR3: CASSVSGSRQETQYF; DNA: TGTGCCAGCAGCGTGAGCGGGAGCCGACAAGAGACCCAGTACTTC
D: -; size: once; J: TRBJ2-7; V: TRBV4-1; CDR3: CASSPLGLPGSSYEQYF; DNA: TGCGCCAGCAGCCCCTTGGGACTGCCGGGGAGCTCCTACGAGCAGTACTTC
D: -; size: -; J: TRBJ2-7; V: TRBV9; CDR3: CASSDPSQNYEQYF; DNA: TGTGCCAGCAGCGACCCGTCCCAAAACTACGAGCAGTACTTC
D: -; size: -; J: TRBJ2-5; V: TRBV10-3; CDR3: CAISESFGGVETQYF; DNA: TGTGCCATCAGTGAGTCATTTGGAGGGGTGGAGACCCAGTACTTC
D: -; size: -; J: TRBJ1-3; V: TRBV29-1; CDR3: CSVRLVDDSGNTIYF; DNA: TGCAGCGTACGCTTAGTGGACGACTCTGGAAACACCATATATTTT
D: -; size: -; J: TRBJ2-3; V: TRBV6-1; CDR3: CASSEGVRVTDTQYF; DNA: TGTGCCAGCAGTGAAGGCGTTAGGGTCACAGATACGCAGTATTTT
D: -; size: -; J: TRBJ1-1; V: TRBV6-1; CDR3: CASSEEAEANTEAFF; DNA: TGTGCCAGCAGTGAAGAGGCCGAGGCGAACACTGAAGCTTTCTTT
D: -; size: once; J: TRBJ2-2; V: TRBV5-1; CDR3: CASSLSATNTGELFF; DNA: TGCGCCAGCAGCTTGAGTGCTACGAACACCGGGGAGCTGTTTTTT
D: -; size: -; J: TRBJ2-1; V: TRBV30; CDR3: CAWSSGQTVYNEQFF; DNA: TGTGCCTGGAGTAGCGGACAGACGGTTTACAATGAGCAGTTCTTC
D: TRBD2; size: once; J: TRBJ2-1; V: TRBV4-2; CDR3: CASSQELAGNEQFF; DNA: TGTGCCAGCAGCCAAGAACTAGCGGGCAATGAGCAGTTCTTC